This record covers a single T cell receptor beta chain. The antigen remains unidentified. The data derive from a study of response to subunit inactivated influenza vaccine. V lost 3 bases to trimming and J lost 3 bases, with 15 bases between them. The CDR3 consists of 15 residues. Germline V gene lookup returns CDR1 SGDLS and CDR2 YYNGEE. MiXCR, run by TCRdb on the RT-PCR reads, gives a single entry per CDR3 protein. Of approximately 520,000 distinct CDR3 sequences in the sample, roughly 23% were seen once. Study results and limitations: Authors suggested each seasonal flu vaccination may recruit only limited numbers of new T cells.

The chain recombines TRBV9 with TRBJ1-1, with D hard to call. The specimen comprised CD4+ T cells sorted from PBMCs, sampled about 5 days after vaccination. This TCR came from a man between 50 and 59 years old who received an inactivated influenza vaccine. In DNA form, the CDR3 reads TGTGCCAGCAGCGCCACAACAGTCGGCTACACTGAAGCTTTCTTT. Its translation is CASSATTVGYTEAFF.